What follows is one T cell receptor beta chain and its context. The antigen it binds to is not known. The record has no base qualities; no much larger clone is one base away. The sample originates from a study of blood T cell repertoires in COVID-19 (dated by TCRdb to the early 2020s). Describing the broader study: Samples from collaborators originated in the United States, Italy and Spain and spanned both the acute and convalescent phases of COVID-19. Samples were obtained from the ongoing ImmuneRACE study (first 160 participants) and from 1,254 subjects provided by 6 global collaborators. The repertoires were released in a freely available public database meant as a resource for research on the immune response to SARS-CoV-2. The sample metadata nearly always contained a de-identified subject ID, COVID-19 status, age in years and sex. Deeply sampled blood TCRbeta repertoires from subjects exposed to, actively infected with, or recovered from COVID-19 were included in the dataset. The material from the prospective study consisted of cDNA or gDNA derived from T cells, B-cell-depleted T cells, or PBMCs. Where available, HLA class I and class II types were taken from metadata supplied by the sample provider and were not determined by assay-based typing.

TCRbeta CDR3 regions were amplified from genomic DNA by means of the immunoSEQ Assay, a bias-controlled multiplex PCR. Per the original workflow: Nucleated cell counts per sample were estimated from amplification of reference gene primers within the assay. To quantify the absolute abundance of each unique TCRbeta CDR3 rearrangement, sequence reads were collapsed and filtered. For each sample, productive Simpson clonality was calculated as the square root of Simpson's diversity index over productive rearrangements. TCRdb limited this immuneACCESS table to in-frame rearrangements with V and J called. A share of clones is missing; checked studies link under half to unresolved V genes, and the rest is unexplained. V, J and clone size reflect that table, while D and trimming were determined from the DNA. In all, the sample holds tens of thousands of clones, and around nine tenths of those were seen once. Around 5% of the sample is taken by the ten largest.

The CDR3 starts with the cysteine, ends with the phenylalanine, and has 17 residues. This entry keeps only the CDR3 DNA: 51 bases, framed from base 1. CDR1 and CDR2 (LNHNV, YYDKDF) derive from the germline V gene (reference sequence). The junction shows trimming of 0 bases on V and 1 base on J, and the gene matches do not reach 5 bases of it. Here is what the overall study found, with its caveats: Clinical and demographic metadata were provided uncurated, with the amount varying by source and participant.

Collaborating institutions collected whole blood in K2EDTA tubes following their own protocols. For TCRbeta analysis, collaborators shipped samples in one of three forms: frozen whole blood, isolated PBMCs, or DNA extracted from either of those sample types. Specimen: peripheral blood. The TCR originated in a woman older than 75 with active or convalescent COVID-19. The chain is encoded by TRBV15 joined to TRBJ2-4; a stretch of 8 junction bases matches TRBD1. The bases are TGTGCCACCAGCAGAGATCCGACAGGGGAGGCCAAAAACATTCAGTACTTC. It is translated as CATSRDPTGEAKNIQYF.